The next 10 T cell receptor beta chains were all read from a single sample in a study of cytomegalovirus exposure and HLA in healthy donors (dated by TCRdb to between 2016 and 2019). Receptors were amplified or captured by the immunoSEQ multiplex PCR assay. The multiplex PCR relied on a mix of 60 forward primers for TCR Vbeta segments and 13 reverse primers for TCR Jbeta segments. TCRdb provides this immuneACCESS table in a form limited to in-frame rearrangements. Some clones are lacking; in checked studies, under half of them reflect an unresolved V gene, and why the rest are absent is not known. The sample table shows about 98,000 clones, and roughly 76% are seen once. 7% to 10% of the sample lies in the top ten. The sequenced material came from PBMCs. The source of these receptors is a human donor in good health.

This chain connects TRBV30 to TRBJ1-1; D remains unclear. Germline V gene lookup returns CDR1 GTSNPN and CDR2 SVGIG (reference sequence). Trimming shortened V by 3 bases and J by 1 base, and 9 bases separated the two germline ends. CDR3 length equals 13 residues. CDR3 sequence: CAWRSSGNTEAFF. The CDR3 DNA reads as TGTGCCTGGAGGAGTTCGGGGAACACTGAAGCTTTCTTT.

The chain links TRBV6-6 to TRBJ2-3; 7 nucleotides line up with TRBD1. The trim removed 0 bases at V and 10 bases at J, leaving 10 bases unmatched. There are 15 residues in the CDR3. Germline assignment: CDR1 MNHNY and CDR2 SVGAGI (reference sequence). The CDR3 sequence: CASSYSGWDRESQYF. As DNA, the CDR3 is TGTGCCAGCAGTTACTCTGGCTGGGACAGAGAATCGCAGTATTTT.

This rearrangement joins TRBV11-3 to TRBJ2-1, with 7 bases aligning to TRBD1. This CDR3 has 16 residues. Germline loops: CDR1 SGHNT, CDR2 YENEEA. The V and J ends lost 4 bases and 6 bases, in that order; junction bases with no gene match: 12. CDR3 region: CASSSQGGQGFNEQFF. The DNA of the CDR3 is TGTGCCAGCAGCTCACAAGGGGGCCAAGGTTTCAATGAGCAGTTCTTC.

This clone was seen once. CDR3 sequence reads: CSVVLRTANYEQYF. In DNA form, the CDR3 reads TGCAGCGTTGTTCTCAGGACAGCGAACTACGAGCAGTACTTC. The chain couples TRBV29-1 to TRBJ2-7, with a possible D match to TRBD1 (6 bases). This CDR3 has 14 residues. Looked up from germline, CDR1 is SQVTM and CDR2 is ANQGSEA. V was pared by 4 bases and J by 3 bases, with 16 bases between.

This chain uses TRBV11-2 with TRBJ1-1, with 7 bases that match TRBD1. This CDR3 has 13 amino acids. The J segment lost 2 bases and the V segment lost 5 bases, leaving 2 bases of the junction unmatched. Germline CDR1 and CDR2: SGHAT and FQNNGV. The DNA for the CDR3 is TGTGCCAGCAGCCCAGGGGGAAACACTGAAGCTTTCTTT. It is translated as CASSPGGNTEAFF.

The chain joins TRBV19 to TRBJ1-2, with a possible D match to TRBD1 (5 bases). The CDR3 is made up of 20 amino acids. The germline gives CDR1 LNHDA, CDR2 SQIVND (reference sequence). The V end was cut by 6 bases, the J end by 4 bases, with 33 bases between. CDR3 in amino acids: CASSLSFLLRTPKDGYGYTF. The CDR3 bases are TGTGCCAGTAGCCTTTCCTTCTTGTTGAGGACACCAAAGGATGGCTATGGCTACACCTTC.

This clone appeared a few times. This chain joins TRBV10-3 and TRBJ2-7; the match to TRBD1 covers 7 bases. After removal of 5 bases from V and 0 bases from J, the junction contained 7 bases not matched to a gene. Germline V CDR1 and CDR2: ENHRY, SYGVKD. The CDR3 runs to 15 residues. The CDR3 coding sequence is TGTGCCATCAGTATCTCGACAGGGCCCTCCTACGAGCAGTACTTC. This translates into CAISISTGPSYEQYF.

CDR3 residues: CASSRTSGSSTGELFF. CDR3 DNA: TGTGCCAGCAGCCGGACTAGCGGGAGTTCTACCGGGGAGCTGTTTTTT. The V gene is TRBV9, the J gene TRBJ2-2; 13 nucleotides align to TRBD2. Germline values: CDR1 SGDLS, CDR2 YYNGEE. The CDR3 extends over 16 amino acids. The J segment lost 5 bases and the V segment lost 4 bases, leaving 5 bases of the junction unmatched.

Comments on this clone: One end of the junction varies from germline; a read error may be responsible. CDR3 sequence: CASSPGQVYKQYF. DNA of the CDR3: TGTGCCAGCAGTCCTGGACAGGTCTACAAGCAGTACTTC. The chain carries TRBV6-1 and TRBJ2-7; 7 nucleotides line up with TRBD1. The CDR3 spans 13 residues. Germline values: CDR1 MNHNS, CDR2 SASEGT.

The chain has TRBV7-8 and TRBJ2-3; 10 bases fit TRBD2. The length of the CDR3 is 18 residues. V lost 3 bases and J lost 0; bases outside the gene matches: 9. Per germline, CDR1 SGHVS and CDR2 FQNEAQ. CDR3 nucleotide sequence: TGTGCCAGCAGCTTCGGTAGCGGGGGGCTATCTAGCACAGATACGCAGTATTTT. Translating it yields CASSFGSGGLSSTDTQYF.